The sequence of this T cell receptor (beta chain) was determined in a study of graft-versus-host responses after intestinal transplantation. Whole-study context: For around 3 years after anti-thymocyte globulin induction, all recipients took tacrolimus and steroids.

Of note for this clone: Its antigen is not identified.

Broader study findings: Allografts carried high graft-versus-host to host-versus-graft clonal ratios in patients having graft-donor T cell macrochimerism.

Graft tissue was processed to release intraepithelial and lamina propria lymphocytes. TCRdb's copy holds only in-frame clones and misses some; the assay was immunoSEQ multiplex PCR. Among about 63,000 clones listed, around 90% were seen once. This sequence originates from a human patient who received an intestinal transplant, so some T cells may come from the graft donor. Sequenced material: ileum tissue, taken 350 to 400 days after transplant.

As DNA, the CDR3 is TGTGCCACCAGCAGAAACGCCGGGACAGAGTTAAACACCATATATTTT. It yields the protein CATSRNAGTELNTIYF. V is TRBV15 and J is TRBJ1-3, with 7 bases fitting TRBD1. Germline CDR1 reads LNHNV; CDR2 reads YYDKDF (reference sequence). The trim removed 2 bases at V and 6 bases at J, leaving 10 bases unmatched. The CDR3 consists of 16 residues.